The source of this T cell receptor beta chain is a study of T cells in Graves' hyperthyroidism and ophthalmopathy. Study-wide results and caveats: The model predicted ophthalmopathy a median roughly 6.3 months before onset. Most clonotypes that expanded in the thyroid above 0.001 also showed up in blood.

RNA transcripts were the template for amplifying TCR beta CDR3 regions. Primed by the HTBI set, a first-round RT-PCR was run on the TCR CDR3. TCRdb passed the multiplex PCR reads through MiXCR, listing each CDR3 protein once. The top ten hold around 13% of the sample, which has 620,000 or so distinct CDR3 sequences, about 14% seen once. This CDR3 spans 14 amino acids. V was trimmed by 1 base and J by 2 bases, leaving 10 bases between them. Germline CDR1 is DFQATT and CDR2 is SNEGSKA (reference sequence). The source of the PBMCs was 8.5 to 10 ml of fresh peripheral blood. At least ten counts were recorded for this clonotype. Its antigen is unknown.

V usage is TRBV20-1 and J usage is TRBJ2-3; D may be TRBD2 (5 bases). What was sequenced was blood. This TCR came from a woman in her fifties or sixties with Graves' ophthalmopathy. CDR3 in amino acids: CSARVVGVTDTQYF. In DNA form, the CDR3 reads TGCAGTGCTAGAGTAGTGGGAGTCACAGATACGCAGTATTTT.